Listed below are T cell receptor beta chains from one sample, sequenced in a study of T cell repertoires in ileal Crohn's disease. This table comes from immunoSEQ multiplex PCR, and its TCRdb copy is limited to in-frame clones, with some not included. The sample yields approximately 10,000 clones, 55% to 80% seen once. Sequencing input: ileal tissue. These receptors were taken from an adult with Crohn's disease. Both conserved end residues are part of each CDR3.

CDR3aa: CASSLGETTYEQYF; j_gene: TRBJ2-7; v_gene: TRBV6-1
CDR3aa: CASSSSGSSYEQYF; j_gene: TRBJ2-7; v_gene: TRBV7-6
CDR3aa: CASSSGGRGYEQYF; j_gene: TRBJ2-7; v_gene: TRBV6-6
CDR3aa: CASSSGRGRGRTDTQYF; j_gene: TRBJ2-3; v_gene: TRBV7-6
CDR3aa: CSVEEGEAGYTF; j_gene: TRBJ1-2; v_gene: TRBV29-1
CDR3aa: CASSLVGGSYNEQFF; j_gene: TRBJ2-1; v_gene: TRBV5-4
CDR3aa: CASSSSGVRTEAFF; j_gene: TRBJ1-1; v_gene: TRBV7-4
CDR3aa: CASSSSGRARFSYNEQFF; j_gene: TRBJ2-1; v_gene: TRBV27
CDR3aa: CASSLVGTVNEQFF; j_gene: TRBJ2-1; v_gene: TRBV5-4
CDR3aa: CSVPGGRDYEQYF; j_gene: TRBJ2-7; v_gene: TRBV29-1
CDR3aa: CASTSRAGDQPQHF; j_gene: TRBJ1-5; v_gene: TRBV6-5
CDR3aa: CASSKGPTGGGETQYF; j_gene: TRBJ2-5; v_gene: TRBV11-3
CDR3aa: CASSYSGGENEQFF; j_gene: TRBJ2-1; v_gene: TRBV6-5
CDR3aa: CASRAKLGQNYGYTF; j_gene: TRBJ1-2; v_gene: TRBV28
CDR3aa: CAWTSGRASWNTGELFF; j_gene: TRBJ2-2; v_gene: TRBV30
CDR3aa: CASSPLGTGGSTEAFF; j_gene: TRBJ1-1; v_gene: TRBV6-4
CDR3aa: CATSISGMNEQFF; j_gene: TRBJ2-1; v_gene: TRBV15
CDR3aa: CASRGPSDSQLGQYF; j_gene: TRBJ2-7; v_gene: TRBV6-1
CDR3aa: CASRKGSSYNEQFF; j_gene: TRBJ2-1; v_gene: TRBV28
CDR3aa: CASSLPAGVEQYF; j_gene: TRBJ2-7; v_gene: TRBV5-6
CDR3aa: CASSQGRQGRNNEQYF; j_gene: TRBJ2-7; v_gene: TRBV4-1
CDR3aa: CASSRKTGGFGNTIYF; j_gene: TRBJ1-3; v_gene: TRBV5-4
CDR3aa: CASSLASGDFGEQFF; j_gene: TRBJ2-1; v_gene: TRBV7-3
CDR3aa: CASSPTSAPTYEQYF; j_gene: TRBJ2-7; v_gene: TRBV2
CDR3aa: CASSHLVGLQETQYF; j_gene: TRBJ2-5; v_gene: TRBV13
CDR3aa: CASRPSGASTDTQYF; j_gene: TRBJ2-3; v_gene: TRBV2
CDR3aa: CASSLVGTAFEKLFF; j_gene: TRBJ1-4; v_gene: TRBV7-6
CDR3aa: CASSMRAGVRNNEQFF; j_gene: TRBJ2-1; v_gene: TRBV19
CDR3aa: CASSQDQRLGPYNEQFF; j_gene: TRBJ2-1; v_gene: TRBV4-1
CDR3aa: CASSYPGLGIYEQFF; j_gene: TRBJ2-1; v_gene: TRBV6-6
CDR3aa: CASSTPGTAYGYTF; j_gene: TRBJ1-2; v_gene: TRBV2
CDR3aa: CASSDKQHSNYGYTF; j_gene: TRBJ1-2; v_gene: TRBV10-2
CDR3aa: CASSQERGSGANVLTF; j_gene: TRBJ2-6; v_gene: TRBV4-3
CDR3aa: CASSPLDRVSETQYF; j_gene: TRBJ2-5; v_gene: TRBV18
CDR3aa: CASSFRTGLNTEAFF; j_gene: TRBJ1-1; v_gene: TRBV11-2
CDR3aa: CASHSTTGGTEAFF; j_gene: TRBJ1-1; v_gene: TRBV6-5
CDR3aa: CASSLTGTYTEAFF; j_gene: TRBJ1-1; v_gene: TRBV2
CDR3aa: CASSPPGGASNEQFF; j_gene: TRBJ2-1; v_gene: TRBV6-5
CDR3aa: CASSQPGGEWSNQPQHF; j_gene: TRBJ1-5; v_gene: TRBV23-1
CDR3aa: CASSLDVFGTGYRETQYF; j_gene: TRBJ2-5; v_gene: TRBV11-1
CDR3aa: CAWSVTLATKTQYF; j_gene: TRBJ2-5; v_gene: TRBV30
CDR3aa: CASSLGQGVFSEAFF; j_gene: TRBJ1-1; v_gene: TRBV19
CDR3aa: CASSEFGTSLLF; j_gene: TRBJ2-1; v_gene: TRBV6-1
CDR3aa: CASSLGTSGYDGELFF; j_gene: TRBJ2-2; v_gene: TRBV11-2
CDR3aa: CASSRQGYEQYF; j_gene: TRBJ2-7; v_gene: TRBV5-6
CDR3aa: CASSSPGTGYEQYF; j_gene: TRBJ2-7; v_gene: TRBV7-8
CDR3aa: CASRKTGSYTEAFF; j_gene: TRBJ1-1; v_gene: TRBV6-5